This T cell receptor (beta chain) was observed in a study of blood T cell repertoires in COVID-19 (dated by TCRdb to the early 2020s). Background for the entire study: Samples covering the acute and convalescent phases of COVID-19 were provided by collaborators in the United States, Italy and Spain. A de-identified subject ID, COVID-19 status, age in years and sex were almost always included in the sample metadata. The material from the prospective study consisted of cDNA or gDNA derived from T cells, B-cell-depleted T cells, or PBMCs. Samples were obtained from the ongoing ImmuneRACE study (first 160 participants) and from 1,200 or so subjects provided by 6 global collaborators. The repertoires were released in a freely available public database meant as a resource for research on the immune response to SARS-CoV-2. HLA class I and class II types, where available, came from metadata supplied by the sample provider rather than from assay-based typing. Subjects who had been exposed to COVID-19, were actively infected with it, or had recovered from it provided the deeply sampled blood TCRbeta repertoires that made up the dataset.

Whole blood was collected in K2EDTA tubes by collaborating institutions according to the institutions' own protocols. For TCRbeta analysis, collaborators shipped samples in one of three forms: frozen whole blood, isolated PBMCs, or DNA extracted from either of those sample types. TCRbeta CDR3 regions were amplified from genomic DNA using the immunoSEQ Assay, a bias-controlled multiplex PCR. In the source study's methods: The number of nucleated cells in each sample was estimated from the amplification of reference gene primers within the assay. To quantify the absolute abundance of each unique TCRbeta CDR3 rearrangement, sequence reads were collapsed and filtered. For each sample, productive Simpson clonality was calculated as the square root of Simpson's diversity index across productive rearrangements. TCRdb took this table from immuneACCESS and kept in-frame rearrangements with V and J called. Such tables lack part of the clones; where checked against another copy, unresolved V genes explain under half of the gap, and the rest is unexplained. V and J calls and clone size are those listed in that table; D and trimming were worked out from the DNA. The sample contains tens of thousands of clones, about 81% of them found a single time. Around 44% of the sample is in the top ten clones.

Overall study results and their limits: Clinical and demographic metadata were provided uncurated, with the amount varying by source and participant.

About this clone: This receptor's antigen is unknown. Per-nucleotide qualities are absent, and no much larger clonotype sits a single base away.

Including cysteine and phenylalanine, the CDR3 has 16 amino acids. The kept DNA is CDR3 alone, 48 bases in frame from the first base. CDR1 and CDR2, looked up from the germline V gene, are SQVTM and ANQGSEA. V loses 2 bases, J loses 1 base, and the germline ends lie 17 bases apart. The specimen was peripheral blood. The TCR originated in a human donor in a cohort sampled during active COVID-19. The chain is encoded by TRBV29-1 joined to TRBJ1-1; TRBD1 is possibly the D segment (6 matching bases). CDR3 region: CSVELLSGAWNTEAFF. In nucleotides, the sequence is TGCAGCGTTGAACTCTTATCAGGGGCCTGGAACACTGAAGCTTTCTTT.